This T cell receptor (beta chain) was sequenced during a study of blood T cell repertoires in COVID-19. Measured with immunoSEQ multiplex PCR; TCRdb has only the in-frame clones, and not every one. The sample contains 200,000 to 300,000 clones, about 87% of which appear only once. Looked up from germline, CDR1 is SGHKS and CDR2 is YYEKEE (reference sequence). The CDR3 spans 14 residues. V lost 1 base to trimming and J lost 5 bases, with 13 bases between them. Sequencing was done on a sample of peripheral blood. The V call is TRBV5-5, the J call TRBJ2-7; a possible D gene is TRBD2 (6 bases). The TCR comes from a woman aged 50 to 60 with acute or convalescent COVID-19. The CDR3 nucleotides read TGTGCCAGCAGCTTGATCGGGGGTTGGGACGAGCAGTACTTC. Its translation is CASSLIGGWDEQYF.